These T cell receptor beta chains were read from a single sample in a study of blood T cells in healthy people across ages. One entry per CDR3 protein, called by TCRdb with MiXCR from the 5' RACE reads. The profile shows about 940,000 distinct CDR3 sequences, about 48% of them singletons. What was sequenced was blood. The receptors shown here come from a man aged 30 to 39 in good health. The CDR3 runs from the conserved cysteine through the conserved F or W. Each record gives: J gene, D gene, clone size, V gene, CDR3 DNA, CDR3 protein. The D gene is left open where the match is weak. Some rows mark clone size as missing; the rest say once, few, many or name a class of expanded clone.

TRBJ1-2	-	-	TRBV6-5	TGTGCCAGCAGCCCCCGGTTCCTTGGTCCCTACACCTTC	CASSPRFLGPYTF
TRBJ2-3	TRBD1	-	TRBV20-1	TGCAGTGCTAGAGATCCGGGACAGCACACAGATACGCAGTATTTT	CSARDPGQHTDTQYF
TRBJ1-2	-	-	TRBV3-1	TGTGCCAGCAGCGGGGACCTATCTACAGTACTGAACTATGGCTACACCTTC	CASSGDLSTVLNYGYTF
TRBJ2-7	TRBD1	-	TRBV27	TGTGCCAGCAGTTTACTCAGGACAGGGCTGGGGTCCTACGAGCAGTACTTC	CASSLLRTGLGSYEQYF
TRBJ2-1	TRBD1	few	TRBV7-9	TGTGCCAGCAGCTTAGGACAGGGGATAGTTGAGCAGTTCTTC	CASSLGQGIVEQFF
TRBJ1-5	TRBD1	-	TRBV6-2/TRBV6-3	TGTGCCAGCAGTGTTGGAGGGACAGTCTATTCCCAGCCCCAGCATTTT	CASSVGGTVYSQPQHF
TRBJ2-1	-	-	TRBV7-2	TGTGCCAGCAGCTTACAGCGACATGAGCAGTTCTTC	CASSLQRHEQFF
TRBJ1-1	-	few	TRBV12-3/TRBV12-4	TGTGCCAGCAGTTTAGTCGGGGCTGAAGCTTTCTTT	CASSLVGAEAFF
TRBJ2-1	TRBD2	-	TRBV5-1	TGCGCCAGCAGCTTCGGCGGGGGGTCAAATGAGCAGTTCTTC	CASSFGGGSNEQFF
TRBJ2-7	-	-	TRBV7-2	TGTGCCAGCAGCTCTCCAGACAGAAGTTCCTACGAGCAGTACTTC	CASSSPDRSSYEQYF
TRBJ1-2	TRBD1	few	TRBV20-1	TGCAGTGTCCCGGACAGGGGGAACTATGGCTACACCTTC	CSVPDRGNYGYTF
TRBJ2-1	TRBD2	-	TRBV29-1	TGCAGCGTTTTGGGACTAGCGGTGGAGGGGCAGTTCTTC	CSVLGLAVEGQFF
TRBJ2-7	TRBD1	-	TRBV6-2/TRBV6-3	TGTGCCAGCAGTGGATCCGGGACAGGGGCCTACGAGCAGTACTTC	CASSGSGTGAYEQYF
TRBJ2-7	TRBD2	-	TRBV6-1	TGTGCCAGCAGTAAACCGGGACTAGATCCCCCATGGTCCTACGAGCAGTACTTC	CASSKPGLDPPWSYEQYF
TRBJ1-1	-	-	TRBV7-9	TGTGCCAGCAGCGGTCGACAGGCAACGAACACTGAAGCTTTCTTT	CASSGRQATNTEAFF
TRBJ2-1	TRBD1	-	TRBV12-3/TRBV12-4	TGTGCCAGCAGTGCTTGGGGGGACAGGGTGGTCAATGAGCAGTTCTTC	CASSAWGDRVVNEQFF
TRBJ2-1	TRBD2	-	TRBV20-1	TGCAGTGCTAGAGTCAAAGGGACTAGTAGGGATGAGCAGTTCTTC	CSARVKGTSRDEQFF
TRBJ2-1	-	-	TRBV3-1	TGTGCCAGCAGCCAAGAAAGTTTAGGAAACAATGAGCAGTTCTTC	CASSQESLGNNEQFF
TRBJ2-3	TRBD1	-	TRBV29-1	TGCAGCGTTGAAGGGGGACAGCTCACAGATACGCAGTATTTT	CSVEGGQLTDTQYF
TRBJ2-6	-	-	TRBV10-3	TGTGCCATCAGGGACGGAGTCTCTGGGGCCAACGTCCTGACTTTC	CAIRDGVSGANVLTF
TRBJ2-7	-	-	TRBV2	TGTGCCAGCAGTGAACGGCGCGAGCAGTACTTC	CASSERREQYF